One and the same sample provided the 7 T cell receptor beta chains below, sequenced in a study of T cell clonality in common variable immunodeficiency. Findings and caveats of the study: In common variable immunodeficiency, TCR beta chains reportedly carried fewer deletions and N-nucleotide insertions.

Profiling relied on immunoSEQ multiplex PCR, and the TCRdb table lists in-frame clones only, not all of them. This sample carries roughly 32,000 clones, none of them present only once. Antigen specificity for these receptors is unknown. The sequencing input was peripheral blood mononuclear cells. These TCRs come from a human donor with common variable immunodeficiency.

This clone was seen at least ten times. The sequenced fragment ends 3 residues before the CDR3 boundary, so the rest is inferred from the germline J gene. The rearrangement joins TRBV6-2 or TRBV6-3 to TRBJ2-1; 13 bases map to TRBD2. CDR1 and CDR2 (germline): MNHEY, SVGEGT. CDR3 length: 16 amino acids. The junction had 11 bases not matched to a gene; V was cut back by 6 bases and J by 9 bases. The sequenced part of the CDR3 DNA is TGTGCCAGCAGCTACGGACTAGCGGGAGCCCACTCTGAG. It yields the protein CASSYGLAGAHSE. The CDR3, in full, reads CASSYGLAGAHSEQFF.

This clone occurred many times. The CDR3 end falls 3 residues outside the read, so it is completed with the germline J gene. This sequence joins TRBV18 and TRBJ1-6, with 8 bases lining up with TRBD1. The CDR3 loop spans 16 amino acids. The junction had 8 bases not matched to a gene; V was cut back by 2 bases and J by 8 bases. Germline V gene data show CDR1 as KGHSH and CDR2 as LQKENI. CDR3 DNA, as far as it was read: TGTGCCAGCTCACCAAGGACAGGGTTGATCTATTCACCC. It specifies CASSPRTGLIYSP. The entire CDR3 sequence reads CASSPRTGLIYSPLHF. The full variable domain, rest sourced from reference TRBV18 and TRBJ1-6, is NAGVMQNPRHLVRRRGQEARLRCSPMKGHSHVYWYRQLPEEGLKFMVYLQKENIIDESGMPKERFSAEFPKEGPSILRIQQVVRGDSAAYFCASSPRTGLIYSPLHFGNGTRLTVT.

This clone is large (0.1 to 1%) within its sample. The sequenced fragment ends 3 residues before the CDR3 boundary, so the rest is inferred from the germline J gene. The chain employs TRBV6-1 and TRBJ1-1; D is uncertain. Between the trimmed V and J ends, which lost 2 bases and 3 bases, there was a span of 10 bases. Germline-derived CDR1 and CDR2 are MNHNS and SASEGT. The CDR3 spans 14 residues. The sequenced part of the CDR3 DNA is TGTGCCAGCAGTGAAACCCGTGCGTACACTGAA. It is translated as CASSETRAYTE. The entire CDR3 sequence reads CASSETRAYTEAFF.

At least ten counts were recorded for this clone. The CDR3: CASSLAGSADTQYF. CDR3 DNA, as far as it was read: TGCGCCAGCAGCTTGGCAGGGTCCGCAGATACG. V is TRBV5-1 and J is TRBJ2-3; possible D gene TRBD1, 5 bases. From the germline J gene comes the end of the CDR3, since the read stops 3 residues before it. The V end lost 0 bases, the J end lost 4 bases, and 9 bases lay between the germline ends. The CDR3 covers 14 residues. Germline V CDR1 and CDR2: SGHRS, YFSETQ.

This clone turned up a few times. The CDR3 extends 3 residues past the end of the read, so its final part is completed from the germline J gene. The J gene is TRBJ2-5, the V gene TRBV7-2; no definite D call. This CDR3 is 12 amino acids long. V dropped 1 base and J dropped 5 bases, with 5 bases sitting between them. Germline V gene lookup returns CDR1 SGHTA and CDR2 FQGNSA. The CDR3 loop is CASSLGSETQYF. The DNA read from the CDR3 is TGTGCCAGCAGCTTAGGTTCGGAGACC.

This clone was observed at least ten times. The read falls 3 residues short of the CDR3 end, and the missing part is taken from the germline J gene. This rearrangement joins TRBV19 to TRBJ1-5; TRBD1 aligns across 10 bases. The germline CDR1 and CDR2 sequences are LNHDA and SQIVND (reference sequence). This CDR3 is built from 16 residues. V lost 5 bases and J lost 3; bases outside the gene matches: 7. This chain's CDR3 is CASSAGDRGNNQPQHF. CDR3 bases read: TGTGCCAGTAGTGCGGGGGACAGGGGTAACAATCAGCCC.

This clone has just a few counts. Read data end 3 residues before the CDR3 end; the end is taken from the germline J gene. The V gene is TRBV7-9, the J gene TRBJ2-1, with 10 bases identical to TRBD1. The CDR3 sequence is 14 residues long. Germline-derived CDR1 and CDR2 are SEHNR and FQNEAQ (reference sequence). With V trimmed by 6 bases and J by 6 bases, 5 bases remained unmatched. CDR3 bases read: TGTGCCAGCAGAGTGGACAGGGGGGCCAATGAG. Its translation is CASRVDRGANE. The complete CDR3 reads CASRVDRGANEQFF.